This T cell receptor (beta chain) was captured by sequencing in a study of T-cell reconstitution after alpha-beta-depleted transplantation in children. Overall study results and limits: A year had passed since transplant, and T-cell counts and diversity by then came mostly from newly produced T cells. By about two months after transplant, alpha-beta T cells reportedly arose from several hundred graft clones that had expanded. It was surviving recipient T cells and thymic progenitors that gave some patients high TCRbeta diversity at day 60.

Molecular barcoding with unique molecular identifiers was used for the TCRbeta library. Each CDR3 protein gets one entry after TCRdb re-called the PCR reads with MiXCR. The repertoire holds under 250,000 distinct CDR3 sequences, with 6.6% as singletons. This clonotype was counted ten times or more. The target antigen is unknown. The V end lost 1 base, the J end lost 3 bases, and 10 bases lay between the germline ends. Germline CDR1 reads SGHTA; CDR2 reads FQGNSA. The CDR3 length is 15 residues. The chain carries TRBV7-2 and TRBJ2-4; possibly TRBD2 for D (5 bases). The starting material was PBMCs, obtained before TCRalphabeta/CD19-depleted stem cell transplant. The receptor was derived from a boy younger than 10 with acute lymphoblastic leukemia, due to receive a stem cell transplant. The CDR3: CASSLGGSDKNIQYF. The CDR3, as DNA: TGTGCCAGCAGCTTAGGGGGTAGCGACAAAAACATTCAGTACTTC.